This TCR beta chain originates from a study of T cell responses to AZD1222 COVID-19 vaccine (dated by TCRdb to about 2021). Study-wide context: TCR sequencing covered over 230 trial participants: around 210 given two doses of AZD1222 and 26 given two doses of MenACWY control vaccine. Enrollment into the trials was organized by age into subgroups of 18-55, 56-69 and 70-plus years, and those subgroups contained approximately 150, 30 and 60 TCR-sequenced participants, respectively. Findings and caveats that apply to the study as a whole: Epitopes outside the regions mutated in the B.1.351 and B.1.1.7 variants were reportedly recognized by nearly half of the unique spike-specific TCRs. Spike-specific TCR breadth and depth rose significantly after two AZD1222 doses compared with day 0 and with MenACWY recipients. Vaccine-associated CD4 TCRs spanned the whole spike protein, with dominant responses in regions 160-218 and 743-854. In the small 56-69-year group, the increase in depth fell short of significance, most likely because of low power. No day 14 peak-response samples were available, so repertoires were characterized only after the peak T cell response. Participants were mostly white British and included more females than males, and it was suggested by the authors that clonal diversity may have been underestimated. Conclusions about previously exposed vaccinees were limited because only six AZD1222 recipients were SARS-CoV-2 seropositive at baseline.

Remarks on this clone: Its recognized antigen is unknown. The input lacks base qualities; no much larger clone sits a single base away.

Taken with the paper, the label for time point translates to: baseline before first vaccination. The treatment or condition label here, explained by the study, means: meningococcal conjugate vaccine given as trial control. The vaccinee samples were drawn from two UK trials, COV001 and COV002, one of which was a single-blind randomized controlled phase 2/3 trial testing AZD1222 (ChAdOx1 nCoV-19) in healthy adults. Trial participant PBMC samples were collected at day 0 and day 28 after the second dose for TCRbeta chain sequencing. The CDR3 regions of human TCRbeta chains were analyzed by immunosequencing. The published analysis was carried out like this. Repertoire TCRs were matched against a reference library of SARS-CoV-2-specific TCRs generated with the MIRA antigen-specificity platform. Breadth was defined as the fraction of unique TCRs that were SARS-CoV-2-associated. Depth was defined as the fraction of total T cells that were SARS-CoV-2-associated. Each spike-specific TCR was assigned to its reactive spike region and to a CD4 or CD8 class using the MIRA data. Log10-transformed breadth and depth values were compared by one-way ANOVA with Sidak's multiple comparisons tests. In TCRdb, the immuneACCESS table is reduced to in-frame sequences with V and J assigned. These tables do not hold every clone; where another copy was compared, an unresolved V gene accounts for under half, and the others remain unexplained. The DNA gave D and trimming, while V, J and clone size come from that table. The table for this sample lists approximately 83,000 clones; around nine tenths of them were counted only once. 4.5% of the sample is held by the ten biggest clonotypes.

The source is an adult in good health. Source: peripheral blood, taken on day 0 of MenACWY control vaccination.

The CDR3 loop reads CASSLEGRGIDEQYF. The DNA sequence is TGTGCCAGCAGCTTAGAGGGCAGGGGGATTGACGAGCAGTACTTC. The chain is assembled from TRBV11-1 and TRBJ2-7, with TRBD1 identical over 7 junction bases. The germline V gene (reference sequence) yields SGHAT for CDR1 and FQDESV for CDR2. Compared with germline, V lacks 1 base and J lacks 5 bases; bases without a gene match: 8. The cysteine opens and the phenylalanine closes a CDR3 of 15 amino acids. Solely the CDR3 DNA is kept, with 45 bases framed from the first base. The full variable domain, with segments outside the CDR3 supplied by the reference TRBV11-1 and TRBJ2-7 proteins, appears as EAEVAQSPRYKITEKSQAVAFWCDPISGHATLYWYRQILGQGPELLVQFQDESVVDDSQLPKDRFSAERLKGVDSTLKIQPAELGDSAMYLCASSLEGRGIDEQYFGPGTRLTVT.